This T cell receptor beta chain comes out of a study of blood T cells in healthy people across ages (dated by TCRdb to the mid-2010s). Study-level background: In model experiments, roughly one uniquely barcoded TCR beta cDNA molecule per two T cells was captured by template switching. Donors were grouped into four age groups: young (average approximately 15 years), middle-aged (39), aged (62) and long-lived (just over 80). The study analyzed two additional independent replicas of 1 million unique cDNA reads from the same blood draw for two donors, one aged 18 to 29 and one aged 80 or older. Age-related changes in TCR beta repertoire diversity were measured in the study by deep sequencing normalized with unique cDNA molecular identifiers. Points the paper makes about the study in general: Compared with the aged group, the long-lived group had more naive CD4+ T cells, fewer expanded clones and increased TCR diversity, a pattern suggesting age selection. Observed TCR beta diversity per million T cells fell roughly linearly with age, and a significant reduction was already apparent by age about 38. Because profiling used bulk unsorted PBMCs, naive and antigen-experienced compartments could not be compared conclusively. Observed TCR beta diversity correlated strongly with the percentage of naive T cells measured by flow cytometry. Estimates of total diversity from one million sequenced T cells were regarded as lower bounds and underestimates. Donor CMV infection status was unknown, potentially confounding age-related changes in expanded clonotypes.

The donors were a few dozen Caucasian individuals from Russia, aged roughly 6 to 100 years, who were systemically healthy. Approximately 11 milliliters of peripheral blood were drawn from each donor into EDTA-treated Vacutainer tubes. Ficoll-Paque density-gradient centrifugation was used to isolate PBMCs, with at least 6.5 million per sample. Trizol reagent was used to extract total RNA from PBMCs, with at least 6 micrograms per sample. The percentages of naive CD45RAhigh/CD27high T cells were determined by flow cytometry on a PBMC aliquot from every donor. Library method: 5' RACE. Sequencing was carried out with an Illumina HiSeq 2500. A second roughly 7 to 11 cycle PCR used a sample-barcoded 5' primer and a J-beta primer mix. Each TCR beta cDNA molecule received a unique molecular identifier from a template-switch 5' adaptor carrying 12 random nucleotides. Each sample yielded at least 2.5 million CDR3-containing paired-end reads. All of the RNA was converted into first-strand cDNA using the Mint cDNA synthesis kit, with a TRBC-specific oligonucleotide serving as the primer. All cDNA was treated with uracil-DNA glycosylase and then went through a first 18-cycle PCR with the universal primers M1SS and BC2_uni_R. On the authors' methods: Normalization of each sample was performed by random selection of 1 million high-quality reads, each carrying a distinct molecular identifier. Reads sharing molecular identifiers were discarded rather than binned into consensus sequences. MiTCR, with a Q25 quality threshold and the strictest error-elimination algorithm, was used for CDR3 identification, clonotype clustering and error correction. Lower-bound total TCR beta diversity was estimated with a nonparametric unseen species model using Euler transformation. Using fastp trimming at Q25 and MiXCR clonotype assembly, TCRdb reanalyzed the public sequencing data and kept in-frame beta chains. Rows with a matching CDR3 protein are joined into one entry that keeps the most common DNA and genes. For this entry, the V and J calls and clone size follow TCRdb and not the study's own pipeline. The sample yields around 1,000,000 distinct CDR3 sequences; approximately 25% were counted once. The ten largest clones take up around 0.75% of the sample.

Taken from the germline V gene, the CDR1 and CDR2 loops are SQVTM and ANQGSEA. The CDR3 holds 11 amino acids from the cysteine to the phenylalanine. Left in the record is the CDR3 DNA by itself, 33 bases read in frame from the first base. V loses 7 bases of germline sequence and J loses 6 bases, and the interval between the two ends is 12 bases. Notes on this clonotype: No antigen is known for it. Base qualities are not recorded, but no much larger clone differs from it by a single base.

The same specimen was also included in a second study, on T cells of mothers and their children. As noted in the second study: Nine systemically healthy Caucasian individuals, comprising three mothers and their six children, were included as donors. cDNA synthesis consumed the entire amount of extracted RNA, loaded at approximately 1.6 ug RNA in each 15 ul reaction. In the second PCR, sample barcodes and 2-4 random nucleotides were introduced via the M1S primer. More than 8 million TCR beta CDR3 reads were obtained from each mother, and about 3 million reads were obtained from each child. TCR recombination output is similarly shaped by thymic selection in related and unrelated pairs, with a minor effect exerted by inherited differences. Normalized repertoire overlap in related mother-child pairs was always slightly higher than in unrelated mother-child pairs, but the difference was never significant. No persistent microchimeric T cell clones were detected, at a sensitivity of around 97 clones per million clonotypes. In the study, deep NGS was used to compare the TCR beta repertoires of mothers and children, and features distinguishing related mother-child pairs from unrelated individuals were sought. The mean age was roughly 40 +/- 4 years for the mothers and around 11 +/- 4 years for the children. Libraries were sequenced on Illumina HiSeq 2000 with 100+100 nt paired-end reads after adapter ligation with NEBNext reagents. Mother and child libraries were prepared a month apart and sequenced in separate runs to prevent cross-contamination. For each donor, between roughly 500,000 and 2,100,000 distinct TCR beta clonotypes were identified. Naive TCR beta clonotypes were estimated from low-frequency clonotypes matched to each donor's FACS-determined naive share, without sorting.

This chain is built from TRBV29-1 and TRBJ1-2; there is no confident call for the D gene. This receptor was identified in a girl aged 2-10 years in good health. The source material was blood. In nucleotides, the sequence is TGCAGCGCAGAGTTAGGGAATGGCTACACCTTC. Its translation is CSAELGNGYTF.